The 10 T cell receptor beta chains below all came from one sample that was sequenced in a study of blood T cell repertoires in COVID-19. The method was immunoSEQ multiplex PCR; TCRdb's version includes in-frame clones alone and lacks a portion of them. The sample contains 140,000 or so clones, approximately 85% of which appear only once. The specimen sequenced was peripheral blood. These receptors were collected from a man in his 70s with acute or convalescent COVID-19.

This clone occurred many times. The chain couples TRBV16 to TRBJ2-7; 7 nucleotides agree with TRBD1. CDR1 KGHSY and CDR2 FQNENV come from the germline V gene. V was clipped by 4 bases and J by 4 bases; unmatched bases: 4. CDR3 length: 13 residues. This chain's CDR3 is CASSPQDRYEQYF. Here the CDR3 DNA reads TGTGCCAGCAGCCCCCAGGACAGGTACGAGCAGTACTTC. Variable domain in full (rest from reference TRBV16 and TRBJ2-7): GEEVAQTPKHLVRGEGQKAKLYCAPIKGHSYVFWYQQVLKNEFKFLISFQNENVFDETGMPKERFSAKCLPNSPCSLEIQATKLEDSAVYFCASSPQDRYEQYFGPGTRLTVT.

The chain carries TRBV4-2 and TRBJ1-2, with unresolved D. Germline V lookup: CDR1 LGHNA, CDR2 YNFKEQ. V gave up 1 base and J gave up 8 bases, with 11 bases separating them. The length of the CDR3 is 13 residues. CDR3 in amino acids: CASSQAEVLGYTF. As DNA, the CDR3 is TGTGCCAGCAGCCAAGCCGAGGTCTTGGGCTACACCTTC.

The chain is built from TRBV24-1 and TRBJ1-2, with 9 bases that match TRBD1. J gave up 6 bases and V 3 bases, and 7 bases lay outside the gene matches. This CDR3 region has 15 residues. Germline V gene data show CDR1 as KGHDR and CDR2 as SFDVKD. The CDR3 loop reads CATSDPGQGYDGYTF. The CDR3, as DNA: TGTGCCACCAGTGATCCGGGACAGGGATATGATGGCTACACCTTC.

The chain joins TRBV5-5 to TRBJ2-3; D might be TRBD2 (5 bases). This CDR3 is 15 amino acids long. Germline CDR1 and CDR2: SGHKS and YYEKEE (reference sequence). Trimming pared 0 bases from V and 4 bases from J, leaving 12 bases between. DNA for the CDR3: TGTGCCAGCAGCTTGGCTCGGGATTCCGCAGATACGCAGTATTTT. It specifies CASSLARDSADTQYF.

This chain links TRBV19 with TRBJ2-7; 8 bases match TRBD1. The CDR3 totals 16 residues. CDR1 and CDR2 (germline): LNHDA, SQIVND (reference sequence). The ends lost 6 bases at V and 0 bases at J; junction bases unmatched: 10. CDR3 residues: CASSWSGTGISYEQYF. For the CDR3, the DNA is TGTGCCAGTAGCTGGTCCGGGACAGGTATCTCCTACGAGCAGTACTTC.

The chain recombines TRBV2 with TRBJ2-7; D not certain. This CDR3 has 14 amino acids. V dropped 7 bases and J dropped 3 bases, with 16 bases sitting between them. The germline V gene has CDR1 SNHLY and CDR2 FYNNEI. CDR3 sequence (DNA): TGTGCCAGCACTCCTAGTTTGGAAATCTACGAGCAGTACTTC. Residues: CASTPSLEIYEQYF.

V usage is TRBV30 and J usage is TRBJ1-2, with 7 bases that match TRBD1. The V gene's germline CDR1 is GTSNPN and CDR2 SVGIG (reference sequence). The CDR3 runs to 14 residues. Trimming at V came to 0 bases and at J to 4 bases, leaving 5 bases not matched to a gene. As DNA, the CDR3 is TGTGCCTGGAGTGTAACAACAGGGGTCTATGGCTACACCTTC. This encodes CAWSVTTGVYGYTF.

CDR3 DNA sequence: TGTGCCAGCAGCCCCGTCAATGAGCAGTTCTTC. This translates into CASSPVNEQFF. The rearrangement uses TRBV7-2 and TRBJ2-1, with D unclear. With 5 bases removed from V and 6 bases from J, the gap between germline ends came to 5 bases. The CDR3 loop spans 11 amino acids. CDR1 is SGHTA, CDR2 FQGNSA, per germline. The entire variable domain, with the rest obtained from reference TRBV7-2 and TRBJ2-1, is as follows: GAGVSQSPSNKVTEKGKDVELRCDPISGHTALYWYRQSLGQGLEFLIYFQGNSAPDKSGLPSDRFSAERTGGSVSTLTIQRTQQEDSAVYLCASSPVNEQFFGPGTRLTVL.

The V and J genes are TRBV27 and TRBJ1-6, with TRBD1 matching over 9 bases. Germline loops: CDR1 MNHEY, CDR2 SMNVEV (reference sequence). Trimming at V came to 7 bases and at J to 10 bases, leaving 5 bases not matched to a gene. The CDR3 spans 13 residues. In DNA, the CDR3 is TGTGCCAGCATGAGGGACAGGGAATCACCCCTCCACTTT. The encoded protein is CASMRDRESPLHF.

The rearrangement joins TRBV14 to TRBJ1-1; the D is unclear. Germline V gene data show CDR1 as SGHDN and CDR2 as FVKESK. Trimming removed 5 bases at V and 4 bases at J, with 14 bases between. The CDR3 is 14 residues long. DNA of the CDR3: TGTGCCAGCAGCACAACGGGAATAGTCACTGAAGCTTTCTTT. This encodes CASSTTGIVTEAFF.